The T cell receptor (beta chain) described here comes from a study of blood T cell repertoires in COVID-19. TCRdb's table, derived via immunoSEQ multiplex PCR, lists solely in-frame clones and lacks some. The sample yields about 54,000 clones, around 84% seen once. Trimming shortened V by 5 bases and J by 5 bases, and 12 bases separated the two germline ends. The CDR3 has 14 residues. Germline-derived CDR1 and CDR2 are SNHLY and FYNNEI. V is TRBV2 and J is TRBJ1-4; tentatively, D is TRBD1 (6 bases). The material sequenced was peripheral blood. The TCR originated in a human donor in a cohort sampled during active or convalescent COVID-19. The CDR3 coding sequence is TGTGCCAGCAGTCCCGACAGGCTCAATGAAAAACTGTTTTTT. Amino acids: CASSPDRLNEKLFF.